The present T cell receptor beta chain was sequenced within a study of CD8 T cells in ankylosing spondylitis. The study's findings and limits: Reports say disease-linked clones showed up significantly more in matched ankylosing spondylitis synovial fluid. Ankylosing spondylitis blood appeared to be characterized by a TCR beta motif of 8 or 9 highly homologous variants.

Each CDR3 protein is one row after TCRdb ran MiXCR on the 5' RACE reads. In the table there are fewer than 500,000 distinct CDR3 sequences, roughly 25% of which are singletons. V lost 5 bases to trimming and J lost 5 bases; unmatched junction nucleotides: 11. The CDR3 spans 15 residues. The germline gives CDR1 SGHTA, CDR2 FQGNSA. This clonotype turned up a few times. The antigen is unknown. Sequencing input: blood, either unsorted or a sorted T cell fraction (not recorded which). This receptor was obtained from a male donor with ankylosing spondylitis. This sequence joins TRBV7-2 and TRBJ2-5; 7 nucleotides match TRBD1. Here the CDR3 reads CASSLNQGGGETQYF. In DNA, the CDR3 is TGTGCCAGCAGCCTCAACCAAGGGGGCGGCGAGACCCAGTACTTC.